These 9 T cell receptor beta chains originate from one sample sequenced in a study of shared clonotypes between healthy human individuals. Assay used: immunoSEQ multiplex PCR; TCRdb lists only in-frame clones, some missing. The table has about 2.4 million clones, 93% seen once. Material: naive CD4+ T cells from PBMCs. As to subset: CD45RA+ positively selected. All receptors derive from a man aged 18 to 29 in good health. Some clones in this sample may be carry-over from other donors' samples.

The J gene is TRBJ1-4, the V gene TRBV5-6, with D possibly matching TRBD1 (6 bases). V dropped 5 bases and J dropped 8 bases, with 16 bases sitting between them. This CDR3 has 14 amino acids. The germline gives CDR1 SGHDT, CDR2 YYEEEE. The chain's CDR3 is CASRNRVVGEKLFF. The CDR3, as DNA: TGTGCCAGCAGGAACAGGGTCGTAGGGGAAAAACTGTTTTTT.

This clone was found once. V is TRBV19 and J is TRBJ2-7; 9 bases match TRBD1. V dropped 9 bases and J dropped 12; count of bases not matched to a gene: 15. Looked up from germline, CDR1 is LNHDA and CDR2 is SQIVND (reference sequence). This CDR3 is 13 amino acids long. CDR3 sequence: CASTTGTGSLWYF. Written as DNA, the CDR3 is TGTGCCAGCACAACCGGGACAGGGTCCCTTTGGTACTTC. The variable domain in full, with the rest retrieved from reference TRBV19 and TRBJ2-7, is DGGITQSPKYLFRKEGQNVTLSCEQNLNHDAMYWYRQDPGQGLRLIYYSQIVNDFQKGDIAEGYSVSREKKESFPLTVTSAQKNPTAFYLCASTTGTGSLWYFGPGTRLTVT.

The rearrangement uses TRBV28 and TRBJ2-1; 9 positions match TRBD2. The trim removed 8 bases at V and 3 bases at J, leaving 5 bases unmatched. The germline V gene has CDR1 MDHEN and CDR2 SYDVKM. There are 14 residues in the CDR3. The DNA of the CDR3 is TGTGCCAGCGCGGGAGGGCCCCGCTACAATGAGCAGTTCTTC. The encoded protein is CASAGGPRYNEQFF.

This chain joins TRBV10-3 and TRBJ2-7; TRBD1 is a possible D gene (5 bases). The CDR3 is 15 residues long. From germline, CDR1 is ENHRY and CDR2 SYGVKD. Trimming shortened V by 0 bases and J by 5 bases, and 14 bases separated the two germline ends. The CDR3 region is CAISESRTSADEQYF. CDR3 DNA: TGTGCCATCAGTGAGTCAAGGACATCGGCCGACGAGCAGTACTTC.

The chain employs TRBV7-3 and TRBJ2-3; D ambiguous. V lost 2 bases, J lost 1 base, and 7 bases lay in between. Germline V gene data show CDR1 as SGHTA and CDR2 as FQGTGA. This CDR3 spans 14 amino acids. CDR3 bases: TGTGCCAGCAGCTTATTTCAGGGCACAGATACGCAGTATTTT. Protein product: CASSLFQGTDTQYF.

The CDR3: CSARTVLTYEQYF. In DNA, the CDR3 is TGCAGCGCCCGGACAGTGTTGACCTACGAGCAGTACTTC. The chain couples TRBV29-1 to TRBJ2-7; perhaps TRBD1 as D (6 bases). Germline CDR1 SQVTM, CDR2 ANQGSEA. CDR3 length: 13 amino acids. Trimming shortened V by 7 bases and J by 2 bases, and 15 bases separated the two germline ends.

Concerning this clone itself: The sample has other DNA sequences that encode this CDR3 too. The CDR3 DNA is TGTGCCAGCAGTGAAGGCCTTAGCACAGATACGCAGTATTTT. This translates into CASSEGLSTDTQYF. The J gene is TRBJ2-3, the V gene TRBV2; D ambiguous. The CDR3 is 14 amino acids. Trimming left V 1 base short and J 0 bases short, with 5 bases between. Germline V gene lookup returns CDR1 SNHLY and CDR2 FYNNEI.

V and J are TRBV25-1 and TRBJ2-5, with D maybe TRBD1 (6 bases). The J call may be wrong; the DNA end is better matched by TRBJ2-7. The CDR3 contains 12 residues. CDR1 and CDR2 from the germline V gene are MGHDK and SYGVNS. The CDR3 reads CASTTTGSEQYF. The CDR3 coding sequence is TGTGCCAGCACCACCACAGGGAGCGAGCAGTACTTC.

This chain uses TRBV5-1 with TRBJ2-3; D may correspond to TRBD1 or TRBD2 (5 bases each). With 0 bases removed from V and 4 bases from J, the gap between germline ends came to 9 bases. The CDR3 runs to 14 residues. Germline lookup yields CDR1 SGHRS and CDR2 YFSETQ. As DNA, the CDR3 is TGCGCCAGCAGCTTGGATGGGGGTCCAGATACGCAGTATTTT. This gives the protein CASSLDGGPDTQYF.